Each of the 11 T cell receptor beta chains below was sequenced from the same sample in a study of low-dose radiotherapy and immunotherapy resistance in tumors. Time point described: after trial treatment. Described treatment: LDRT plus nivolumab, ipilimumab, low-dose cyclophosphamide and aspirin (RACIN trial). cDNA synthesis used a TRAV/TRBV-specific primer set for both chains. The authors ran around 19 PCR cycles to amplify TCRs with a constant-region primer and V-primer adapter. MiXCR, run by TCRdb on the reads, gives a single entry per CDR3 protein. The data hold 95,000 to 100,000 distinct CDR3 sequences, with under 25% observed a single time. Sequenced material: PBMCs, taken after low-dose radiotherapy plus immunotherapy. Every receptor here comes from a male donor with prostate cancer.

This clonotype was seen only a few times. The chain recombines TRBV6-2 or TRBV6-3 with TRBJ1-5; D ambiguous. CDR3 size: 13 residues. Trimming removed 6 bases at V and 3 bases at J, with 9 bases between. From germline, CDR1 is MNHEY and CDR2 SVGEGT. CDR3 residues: CASRASLNQPQHF. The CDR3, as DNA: TGTGCCAGCAGGGCTTCGCTCAATCAGCCCCAGCATTTT.

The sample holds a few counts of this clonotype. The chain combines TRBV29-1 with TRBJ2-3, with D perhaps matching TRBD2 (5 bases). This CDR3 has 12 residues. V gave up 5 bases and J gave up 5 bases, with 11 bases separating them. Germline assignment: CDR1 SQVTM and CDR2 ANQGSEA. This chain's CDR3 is CSVKIRGDTQYF. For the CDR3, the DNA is TGCAGCGTTAAAATCCGGGGAGATACGCAGTATTTT.

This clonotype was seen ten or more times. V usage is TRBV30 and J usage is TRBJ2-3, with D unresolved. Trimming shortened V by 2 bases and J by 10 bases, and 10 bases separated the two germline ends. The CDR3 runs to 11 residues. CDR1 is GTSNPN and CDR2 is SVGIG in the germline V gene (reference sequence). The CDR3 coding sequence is TGTGCCTGGAGTTTTGGCGTGGCGCAGTATTTT. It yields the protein CAWSFGVAQYF. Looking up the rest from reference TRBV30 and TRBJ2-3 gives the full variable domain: SQTIHQWPATLVQPVGSPLSLECTVEGTSNPNLYWYRQAAGRGLQLLFYSVGIGQISSEVPQNLSASRPQDRQFILSSKKLLLSDSGFYLCAWSFGVAQYFGPGTRLTVL.

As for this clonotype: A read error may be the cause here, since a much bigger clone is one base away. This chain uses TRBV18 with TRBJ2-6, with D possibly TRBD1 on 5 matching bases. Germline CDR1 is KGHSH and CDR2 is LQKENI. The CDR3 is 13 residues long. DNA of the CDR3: TGTGCCAGCTCACCTACTGGGGCCATCGTCCTGACTTTC. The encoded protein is CASSPTGAIVLTF.

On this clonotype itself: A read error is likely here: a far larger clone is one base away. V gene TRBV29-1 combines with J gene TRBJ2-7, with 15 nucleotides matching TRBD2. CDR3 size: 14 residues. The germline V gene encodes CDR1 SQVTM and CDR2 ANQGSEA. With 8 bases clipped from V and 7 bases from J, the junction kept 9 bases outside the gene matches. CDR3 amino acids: CSSGLAGGSNEQYF. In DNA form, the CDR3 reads TGCAGCTCAGGACTAGCGGGGGGGAGCAATGAGCAGTACTTC.

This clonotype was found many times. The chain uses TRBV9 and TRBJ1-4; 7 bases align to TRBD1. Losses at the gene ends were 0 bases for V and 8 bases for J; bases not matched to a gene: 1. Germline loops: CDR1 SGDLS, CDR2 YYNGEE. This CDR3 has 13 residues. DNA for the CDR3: TGTGCCAGCAGCGTAGCACAGGGGGAAAAACTGTTTTTT. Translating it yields CASSVAQGEKLFF.

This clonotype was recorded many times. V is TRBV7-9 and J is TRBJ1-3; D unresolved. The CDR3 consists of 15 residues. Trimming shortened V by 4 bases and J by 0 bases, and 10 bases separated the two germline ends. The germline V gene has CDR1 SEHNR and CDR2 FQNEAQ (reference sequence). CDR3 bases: TGTGCCAGCAGCTCATCACCTCACTCTGGAAACACCATATATTTT. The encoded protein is CASSSSPHSGNTIYF.

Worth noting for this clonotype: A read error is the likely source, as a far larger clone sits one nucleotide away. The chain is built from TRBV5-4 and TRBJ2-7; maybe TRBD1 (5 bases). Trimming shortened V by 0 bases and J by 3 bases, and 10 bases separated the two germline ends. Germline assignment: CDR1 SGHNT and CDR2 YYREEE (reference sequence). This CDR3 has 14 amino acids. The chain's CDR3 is CASSLGGRVYEQYF. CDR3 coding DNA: TGTGCCAGCAGCTTGGGGGGCAGGGTCTACGAGCAGTACTTC.

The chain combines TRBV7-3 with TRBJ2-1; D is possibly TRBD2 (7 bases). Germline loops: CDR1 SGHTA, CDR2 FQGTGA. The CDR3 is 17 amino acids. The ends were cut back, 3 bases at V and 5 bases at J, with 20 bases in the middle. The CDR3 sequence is CASSLSVGGGLNNEQFF. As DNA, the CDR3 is TGTGCCAGCAGCTTGTCTGTCGGCGGGGGCCTTAACAATGAGCAGTTCTTC.

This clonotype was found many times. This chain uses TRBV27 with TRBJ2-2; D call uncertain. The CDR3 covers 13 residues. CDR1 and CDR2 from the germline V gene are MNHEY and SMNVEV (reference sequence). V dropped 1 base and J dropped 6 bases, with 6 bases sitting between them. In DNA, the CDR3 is TGTGCCAGCAGTTTATTTTCGGCCGGGGAGCTGTTTTTT. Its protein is CASSLFSAGELFF.

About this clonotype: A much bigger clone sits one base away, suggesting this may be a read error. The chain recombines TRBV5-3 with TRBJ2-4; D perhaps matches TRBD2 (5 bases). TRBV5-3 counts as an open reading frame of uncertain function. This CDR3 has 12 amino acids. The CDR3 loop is CASTPGSESEDF. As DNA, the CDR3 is TGTGCCAGCACCCCGGGATCCGAATCCGAGGACTTC.